This is a list of T cell receptor beta chains from one sample in a study of vaccination effects on CD4 cells after COVID-19. These receptors' targets are unknown. The method was immunoSEQ multiplex PCR; TCRdb's version includes in-frame clones alone and lacks a portion of them. The sample contains under 75,000 clones, approximately 80% of which appear only once. The input for sequencing was CD4+ T cells from PBMCs cultured with SARS-CoV-2 spike peptides, taken before COVID-19 vaccination. The receptors originated from a human donor who received a COVID-19 vaccine. The CDR3 runs from the conserved cysteine through the conserved F or W.

TRBV25-1	TRBJ1-6	CASSELVGLGNSPLHF
TRBV7-9	TRBJ2-2	CASSPSSGGYTGELFF
TRBV6-5	TRBJ2-1	CASSSGGGGSYNEQFF
TRBV20-1	TRBJ1-2	CSARAGYGYTF
TRBV6-5	TRBJ1-5	CASSLNSNQPQHF
TRBV18	TRBJ2-3	CASSPNVAGGSTDTQYF
TRBV6-2/TRBV6-3	TRBJ2-5	CASSRTSGGIETQYF
TRBV6-4	TRBJ2-3	CASSIAGGSTDTQYF
TRBV2	TRBJ2-5	CASSVRTLTETQYF
TRBV5-5	TRBJ2-3	CASRPQDRGYTDTQYF
TRBV10-3	TRBJ2-5	CAISESAGSRETQYF